The rows below give T cell receptor beta chains drawn from one sample of a study of a mutant IDH1 vaccine in newly diagnosed glioma. Sequencing used immunoSEQ multiplex PCR; TCRdb keeps in-frame clones, though not all of them. The sample has roughly 40,000 clones; just over 90% are singletons. The antigens of these receptors remain unknown. The source was PBMCs, collected from a glioma patient whose treatment included an IDH1 peptide vaccine. These receptor sequences come from a man in his fifties with glioma. Each CDR3 is given with its conserved first and last residue. D genes are given only for firm matches. Some rows mark clone size as missing; the rest say once, few, many or name a class of expanded clone.

CDR3aa | CDR3nt | j_gene | v_gene | abundance | len | d_gene
CASSDRGLATGELFF | TGTGCCAGCAGCGACAGGGGGCTAGCCACCGGGGAGCTGTTTTTT | TRBJ2-2 | TRBV7-3 | - | 15 | TRBD1
CASRPGGGSGNSPLHF | TGTGCCAGCAGACCTGGCGGGGGGTCGGGTAATTCACCCCTCCACTTT | TRBJ1-6 | TRBV6-4 | - | 16 | -
CASSAGVAGGYNEQFF | TGTGCCAGCAGCGCGGGGGTAGCGGGAGGGTACAATGAGCAGTTCTTC | TRBJ2-1 | TRBV7-9 | - | 16 | TRBD2
CASSDFGAYNEQFF | TGTGCCAGCAGCGATTTCGGGGCGTACAATGAGCAGTTCTTC | TRBJ2-1 | TRBV9 | - | 14 | -
CASSLEAPLYNSPLHF | TGTGCCAGCAGCTTAGAGGCCCCCCTCTATAATTCACCCCTCCACTTT | TRBJ1-6 | TRBV11-2 | - | 16 | -
CSVGGMNTEAFF | TGCAGCGTGGGTGGGATGAACACTGAAGCTTTCTTT | TRBJ1-1 | TRBV29-1 | - | 12 | -
CASSSSSGSSYNEQFF | TGTGCCAGCAGCTCATCAAGCGGGAGCTCCTACAATGAGCAGTTCTTC | TRBJ2-1 | TRBV7-2 | - | 16 | TRBD2
CASSLNPAGSSYEQYF | TGTGCCAGCAGCTTAAACCCAGCGGGAAGCTCCTACGAGCAGTACTTC | TRBJ2-7 | TRBV11-2 | once | 16 | TRBD2
CASSTAMSPLHF | TGTGCCAGCAGCACCGCCATGTCACCCCTCCACTTT | TRBJ1-6 | TRBV9 | - | 12 | -
CASSPTGGSTDTQYF | TGTGCCAGCTCACCTACAGGGGGTAGCACAGATACGCAGTATTTT | TRBJ2-3 | TRBV18 | - | 15 | TRBD1
CSARAVEAFF | TGCAGTGCTAGGGCAGTTGAAGCTTTCTTT | TRBJ1-1 | TRBV20-1 | - | 10 | -
CASSLIWEEDPYEQYF | TGTGCTAGCAGCTTAATCTGGGAGGAGGACCCCTACGAGCAGTACTTC | TRBJ2-7 | TRBV7-7 | - | 16 | -
CASSVGGVQETQYF | TGTGCCAGCAGCGTAGGGGGAGTCCAAGAGACCCAGTACTTC | TRBJ2-5 | TRBV9 | - | 14 | -
CATSRDLPRRGPHSLNTEAFF | TGTGCCACCAGCAGAGATCTCCCCCGACGGGGGCCTCACTCATTGAACACTGAAGCTTTCTTT | TRBJ1-1 | TRBV15 | - | 21 | -
CASSHPRGNGYTF | TGCGCCAGCAGCCACCCTCGGGGGAACGGCTACACCTTC | TRBJ1-2 | TRBV4-1 | - | 13 | -
CASSMGSPGLAGPEAYEQYF | TGTGCCAGTAGTATGGGGTCTCCGGGACTAGCGGGCCCGGAAGCCTACGAGCAGTACTTC | TRBJ2-7 | TRBV19 | - | 20 | TRBD2
CASSYGTGRGYTF | TGTGCCAGCAGTTATGGGACAGGCAGGGGCTACACCTTC | TRBJ1-2 | TRBV6-5 | once | 13 | TRBD1
CASSLSGSEQYF | TGCGCCAGCAGCCTGTCTGGTAGCGAGCAGTACTTC | TRBJ2-7 | TRBV4-3 | - | 12 | -
CASSLGSPLHF | TGTGCCAGCAGCTTAGGATCACCCCTCCACTTT | TRBJ1-6 | TRBV13 | - | 11 | -
CASSERPGGFEQFF | TGTGCCAGCAGTGAACGGCCGGGGGGGTTTGAGCAGTTCTTC | TRBJ2-1 | TRBV6-1 | - | 14 | TRBD2
CSVELAGNEQFF | TGCAGCGTTGAACTAGCGGGCAATGAGCAGTTCTTC | TRBJ2-1 | TRBV29-1 | - | 12 | TRBD2
CAWSKGGGRAYSNQPQHF | TGTGCCTGGTCAAAAGGGGGTGGGAGGGCTTATAGCAATCAGCCCCAGCATTTT | TRBJ1-5 | TRBV30 | - | 18 | -
CASSSGLAPWADTQYF | TGTGCCAGCAGTTCCGGACTAGCGCCCTGGGCAGATACGCAGTATTTT | TRBJ2-3 | TRBV27 | - | 16 | TRBD2
CASSLDGTPNTEAFF | TGCGCCAGCAGCTTGGATGGTACCCCGAACACTGAAGCTTTCTTT | TRBJ1-1 | TRBV5-1 | - | 15 | -
CASSQVAGVSYEQYF | TGTGCCAGCAGCCAAGTAGCGGGAGTTTCCTACGAGCAGTACTTC | TRBJ2-7 | TRBV4-2 | - | 15 | TRBD2
CASSTHRGNTIYF | TGTGCCAGCAGTACACACAGGGGAAACACCATATATTTT | TRBJ1-3 | TRBV28 | - | 13 | -
CASSPKEAVEAFF | TGTGCCAGCAGCCCCAAGGAGGCAGTTGAAGCTTTCTTT | TRBJ1-1 | TRBV14 | - | 13 | -
CATDRGDEQFF | TGTGCCACTGACAGGGGCGATGAGCAGTTCTTC | TRBJ2-1 | TRBV27 | - | 11 | TRBD1
CASSEGQGGGTDTQYF | TGTGCCAGCAGTGAGGGACAGGGAGGAGGCACAGATACGCAGTATTTT | TRBJ2-3 | TRBV25-1 | - | 16 | TRBD1
CASSSNHLTDTQYF | TGTGCCAGCAGCTCCAACCATCTCACAGATACGCAGTATTTT | TRBJ2-3 | TRBV7-2 | - | 14 | -
CSVRAGEETQYF | TGCAGCGTGCGGGCGGGGGAGGAGACCCAGTACTTC | TRBJ2-5 | TRBV29-1 | - | 12 | TRBD2
CASSALTGGTEAFF | TGTGCCAGCAGCGCCTTGACAGGGGGCACTGAAGCTTTCTTT | TRBJ1-1 | TRBV5-5 | - | 14 | TRBD1
CASSYSGRAEKLFF | TGTGCCAGCAGTTACTCTGGTAGGGCGGAAAAACTGTTTTTT | TRBJ1-4 | TRBV6-6 | - | 14 | -
CASSYSGMDGYTF | TGTGCCAGCAGTTACTCTGGGATGGATGGCTACACCTTC | TRBJ1-2 | TRBV6-5 | - | 13 | -
CASSITGQETQYF | TGTGCCAGTAGTATAACCGGCCAAGAGACCCAGTACTTC | TRBJ2-5 | TRBV19 | - | 13 | -
CASSSRPLEQYF | TGTGCCAGCAGTTCACGCCCTCTCGAGCAGTACTTC | TRBJ2-7 | TRBV28 | - | 12 | -
CASSQQGQGDGELFF | TGCGCCAGCAGCCAACAGGGACAGGGCGACGGGGAGCTGTTTTTT | TRBJ2-2 | TRBV4-3 | - | 15 | TRBD1
CASSLGKGAAGELFF | TGTGCCAGCAGTTTAGGTAAGGGGGCTGCCGGGGAGCTGTTTTTT | TRBJ2-2 | TRBV27 | - | 15 | TRBD1
CASSPRPGGHYTDTQYF | TGTGCCAGCAGCCCCCGACCAGGAGGCCATTACACAGATACGCAGTATTTT | TRBJ2-3 | TRBV7-2 | - | 17 | -